Listed below are T cell receptor beta chains from one sample, sequenced in a study of T cells in Graves' hyperthyroidism and ophthalmopathy. Via MiXCR, TCRdb re-called the multiplex PCR reads, giving one row per CDR3 protein. The repertoire has around 800,000 distinct CDR3 sequences, roughly 40% of them found once; the top ten carry over 8%. Sequenced material: blood. All receptors come from a young man with Graves' hyperthyroidism. Each CDR3 is given with its conserved first and last residue. A D gene is named only where the DNA matches it firmly. Some rows mark clone size as missing; the rest say once, few, many or name a class of expanded clone.

clone_size	d_call	cdr3_length	v_call	j_call	cdr3_aa	cdr3_nt
NA	NA	14	TRBV19	TRBJ2-7	CASSSSVGTYEQYF	TGTGCCAGTAGTTCTTCGGTTGGGACCTACGAGCAGTACTTC
few	NA	14	TRBV20-1	TRBJ2-7	CSAKSSGQFYEQYF	TGCAGTGCTAAAAGCTCTGGACAGTTCTACGAGCAGTACTTC
NA	NA	14	TRBV20-1	TRBJ2-2	CSARKGGPAGELFF	TGCAGTGCTCGAAAGGGGGGCCCTGCCGGGGAGCTGTTTTTT
once	TRBD1	15	TRBV19	TRBJ2-7	CASSVVWGQDYEQYF	TGTGCCAGTAGTGTGGTCTGGGGACAGGATTACGAGCAGTACTTC
NA	TRBD1	15	TRBV20-1	TRBJ2-5	CSAPTGTGWRETQYF	TGCAGTGCTCCCACCGGGACAGGGTGGAGAGAGACCCAGTACTTC
NA	TRBD1	15	TRBV19	TRBJ1-1	CASSIQGTSNTEAFF	TGTGCCAGTAGCATACAGGGGACCTCGAACACTGAAGCTTTCTTT
few	TRBD1	15	TRBV5-1	TRBJ1-1	CASSSKWGQGTEAFF	TGCGCCAGCAGCTCGAAGTGGGGACAGGGCACTGAAGCTTTCTTT
NA	NA	14	TRBV7-9	TRBJ2-2	CASSLGRGAGELLF	TGTGCCAGCAGCTTAGGACGGGGGGCCGGGGAGCTGCTTTTT
NA	NA	14	TRBV19	TRBJ1-4	CASSTSTANEKLFF	TGTGCCAGTAGTACTTCGACGGCTAATGAAAAACTGTTTTTT
NA	TRBD1	16	TRBV7-8	TRBJ1-5	CASSLSTGLSNQPQHF	TGTGCCAGCAGCCTATCGACAGGGCTAAGCAATCAGCCCCAGCATTTT
NA	NA	15	TRBV24-1	TRBJ2-5	CATSELGQRQETQYF	TGTGCCACCAGTGAGCTAGGACAGCGGCAAGAGACCCAGTACTTC